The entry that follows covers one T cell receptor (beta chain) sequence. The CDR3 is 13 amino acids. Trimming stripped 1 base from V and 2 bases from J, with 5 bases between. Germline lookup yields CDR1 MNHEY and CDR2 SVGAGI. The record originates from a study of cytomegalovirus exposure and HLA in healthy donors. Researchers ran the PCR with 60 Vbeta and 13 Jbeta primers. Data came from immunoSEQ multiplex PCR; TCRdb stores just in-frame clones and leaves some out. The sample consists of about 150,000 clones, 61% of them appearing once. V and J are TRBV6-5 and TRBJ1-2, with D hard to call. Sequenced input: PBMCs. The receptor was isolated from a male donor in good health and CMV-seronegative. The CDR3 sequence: CASSYFENYGYTF. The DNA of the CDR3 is TGTGCCAGCAGTTACTTTGAGAACTATGGCTACACCTTC.